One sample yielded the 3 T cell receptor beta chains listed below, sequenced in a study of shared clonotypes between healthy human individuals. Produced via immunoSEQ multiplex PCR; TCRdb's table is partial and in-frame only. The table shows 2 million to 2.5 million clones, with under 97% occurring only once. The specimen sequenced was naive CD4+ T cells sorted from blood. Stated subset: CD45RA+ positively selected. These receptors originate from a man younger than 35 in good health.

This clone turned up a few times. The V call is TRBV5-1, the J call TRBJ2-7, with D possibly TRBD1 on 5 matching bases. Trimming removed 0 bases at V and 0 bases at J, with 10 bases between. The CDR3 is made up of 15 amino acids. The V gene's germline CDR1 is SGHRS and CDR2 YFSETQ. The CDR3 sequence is CASSLGQPTSYEQYF. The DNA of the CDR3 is TGCGCCAGCAGCTTGGGACAGCCGACCTCCTACGAGCAGTACTTC.

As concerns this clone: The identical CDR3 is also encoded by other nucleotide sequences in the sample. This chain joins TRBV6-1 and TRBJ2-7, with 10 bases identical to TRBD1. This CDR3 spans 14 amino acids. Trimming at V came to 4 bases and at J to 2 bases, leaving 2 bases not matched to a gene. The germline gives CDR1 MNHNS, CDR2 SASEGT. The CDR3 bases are TGTGCCAGCAGTGGGGGGACAGGGGCCTACGAGCAGTACTTC. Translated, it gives CASSGGTGAYEQYF.

The CDR3 here is CASSQVGARGETQYF. CDR3 sequence (DNA): TGCGCCAGCAGCCAAGTAGGGGCTCGGGGTGAGACCCAGTACTTC. The chain combines TRBV4-1 with TRBJ2-5; D may be TRBD1 or TRBD2 (5 bases each). V was trimmed by 1 base and J by 5 bases, leaving 14 bases between them. In germline, CDR1 is MGHRA, CDR2 YSYEKL. The CDR3 sequence is 15 residues long.